The clone carrying this T cell receptor beta chain has only one observation. Its cognate antigen is unknown. Germline V lookup: CDR1 SGHAT, CDR2 FQNNGV. Trimming removed 5 bases from V and 12 bases from J, with 17 bases in between. This CDR3 is built from 13 residues. Between roughly 17 and 31 mg of unsorted bulk tissue served as the source from which RNA and DNA were co-extracted. In every tumor sample, viable tumor cells made up over 75%. TCR beta cDNA was made from 450 to 500 ng total RNA with a constant-region primer. A slightly modified ARM-PCR protocol with three nested multiplex PCR rounds produced these TCR beta libraries. Researchers ran the first two PCR rounds for 9 to 10 cycles each with TRBV1-TRBV30 forward primers and a C-beta reverse primer. In TCRdb, the multiplex PCR reads were re-called with MiXCR into one record per CDR3 protein. Among approximately 73,000 distinct CDR3 sequences listed, more than 60% were seen once.

These data belong to a study of tumor-infiltrating lymphocytes in primary liver carcinoma. Study information: Productive TCRbeta read counts per sample ran from roughly 3.4 to 7.5 million and were similar across tissue types. Study-level points and caveats: Only about 7.5-24% of top clones appeared in all five tumor regions. Tumor specimens were characterized by a significantly higher top-250-clone fraction than blood (p = 0.039).

The source material was liver tumor tissue from sampling region 4. Noted subset: tumor region T4, right-lateral pole. This receptor was identified in a man aged 35 to 55 with primary liver carcinoma and hepatitis B virus infection. The chain joins TRBV11-2 to TRBJ2-1; no clear D gene. CDR3 nucleotides: TGTGCCAGCAGCATAAATGATGCCCATGGGCAGTTCTTC. It codes for CASSINDAHGQFF.